This entry describes one T cell receptor (beta chain). Original analysis: Estimation of nucleated cell counts relied on the amplification of reference gene primers. Clones were sequenced by immunoSEQ multiplex PCR, and TCRdb holds only the in-frame ones, with some missing. For V, J and clone size, that table is used; D and trimming come from the DNA. In the table there are some 150,000 clones, around 87% of which are singletons. These data originate in a study of blood T cell repertoires in COVID-19. At the level of the study: T cells, B-cell-depleted T cells, or PBMCs provided the cDNA or gDNA that served as material.

The ends were cut back, 3 bases at V and 2 bases at J, with 11 bases in the middle. Germline V gene lookup returns CDR1 SEHNR and CDR2 FQNEAQ (reference sequence). There are 14 residues in the CDR3. Sequencing used peripheral blood. This chain joins TRBV7-9 and TRBJ2-7, with D perhaps TRBD1 (5 bases). The clonotype originates from a woman aged 55-70 years with active COVID-19. CDR3 DNA sequence: TGTGCCAGCAGCTTGGCTAGACAGACCTACGAGCAGTACTTC. It codes for CASSLARQTYEQYF. Supplemented by reference TRBV7-9 and TRBJ2-7, the full variable domain reads DTGVSQNPRHKITKRGQNVTFRCDPISEHNRLYWYRQTLGQGPEFLTYFQNEAQLEKSRLLSDRFSAERPKGSFSTLEIQRTEQGDSAMYLCASSLARQTYEQYFGPGTRLTVT.